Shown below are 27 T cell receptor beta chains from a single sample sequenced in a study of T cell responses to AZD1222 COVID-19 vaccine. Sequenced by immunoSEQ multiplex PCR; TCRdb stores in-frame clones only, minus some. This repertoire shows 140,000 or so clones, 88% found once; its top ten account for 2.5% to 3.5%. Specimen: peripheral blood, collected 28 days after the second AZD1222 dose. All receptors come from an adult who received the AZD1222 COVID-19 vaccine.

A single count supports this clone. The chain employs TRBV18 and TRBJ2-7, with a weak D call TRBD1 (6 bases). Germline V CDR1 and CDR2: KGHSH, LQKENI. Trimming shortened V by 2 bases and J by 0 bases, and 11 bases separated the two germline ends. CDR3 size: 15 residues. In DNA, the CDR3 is TGTGCCAGCTCACCAATGACAGGTAGCTCCTACGAGCAGTACTTC. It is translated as CASSPMTGSSYEQYF.

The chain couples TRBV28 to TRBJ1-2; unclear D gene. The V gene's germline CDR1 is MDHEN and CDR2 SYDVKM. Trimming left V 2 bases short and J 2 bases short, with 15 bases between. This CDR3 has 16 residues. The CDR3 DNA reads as TGTGCCAGCAGTTTACCATCGAGCGGTGCCAACTATGGCTACACCTTC. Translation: CASSLPSSGANYGYTF.

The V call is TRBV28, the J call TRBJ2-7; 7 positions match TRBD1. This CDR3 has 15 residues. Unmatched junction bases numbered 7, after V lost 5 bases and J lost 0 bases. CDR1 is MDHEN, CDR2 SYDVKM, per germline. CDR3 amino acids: CASSTRDSTSYEQYF. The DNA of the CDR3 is TGTGCCAGCAGTACACGGGACAGCACCTCCTACGAGCAGTACTTC.

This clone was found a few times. The CDR3 DNA reads TGTGCCACCAGTGCCGAGGACGGGGAATTGGGGGTCGGTAGCAATCAGCCCCAGCATTTT. Protein: CATSAEDGELGVGSNQPQHF. V gene TRBV24-1 combines with J gene TRBJ1-5; possible D gene TRBD1, 5 bases. The CDR3 contains 20 residues. Germline V gene data show CDR1 as KGHDR and CDR2 as SFDVKD. Trimming took 5 bases from V and 0 from J, leaving 25 bases between them.

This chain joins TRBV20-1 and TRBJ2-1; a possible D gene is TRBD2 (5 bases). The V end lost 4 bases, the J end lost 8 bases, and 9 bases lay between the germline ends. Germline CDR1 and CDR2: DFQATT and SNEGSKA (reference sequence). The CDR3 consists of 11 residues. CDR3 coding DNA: TGCAGTGCTACTAGCTTCGATGAGCAGTTCTTC. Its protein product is CSATSFDEQFF.

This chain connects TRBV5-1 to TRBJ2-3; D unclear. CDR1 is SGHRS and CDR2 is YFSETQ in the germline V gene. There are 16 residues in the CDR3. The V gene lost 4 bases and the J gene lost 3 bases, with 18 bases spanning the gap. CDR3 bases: TGCGCCAGCAGCCGTTTAGGAGTTGTCGGAACAGATACGCAGTATTTT. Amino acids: CASSRLGVVGTDTQYF. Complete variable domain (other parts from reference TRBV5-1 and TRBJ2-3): KAGVTQTPRYLIKTRGQQVTLSCSPISGHRSVSWYQQTPGQGLQFLFEYFSETQRNKGNFPGRFSGRQFSNSRSEMNVSTLELGDSALYLCASSRLGVVGTDTQYFGPGTRLTVL.

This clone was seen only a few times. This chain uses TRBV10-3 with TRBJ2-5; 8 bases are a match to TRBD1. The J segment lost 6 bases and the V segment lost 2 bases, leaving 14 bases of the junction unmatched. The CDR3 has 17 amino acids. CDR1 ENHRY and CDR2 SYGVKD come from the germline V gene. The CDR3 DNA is TGTGCCATCAGTGAGACAGGGGGTACACCAACCGGGCAGACCCAGTACTTC. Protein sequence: CAISETGGTPTGQTQYF.

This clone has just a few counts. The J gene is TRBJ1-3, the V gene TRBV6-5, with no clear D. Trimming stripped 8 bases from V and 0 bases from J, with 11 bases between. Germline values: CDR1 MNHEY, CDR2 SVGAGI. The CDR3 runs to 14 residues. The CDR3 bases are TGTGCCAGCGCCAGGCGCAGCTCTGGAAACACCATATATTTT. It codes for CASARRSSGNTIYF.

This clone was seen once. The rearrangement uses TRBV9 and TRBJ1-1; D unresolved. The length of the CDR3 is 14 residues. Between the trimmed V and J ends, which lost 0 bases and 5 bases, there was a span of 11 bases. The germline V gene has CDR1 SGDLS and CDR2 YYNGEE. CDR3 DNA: TGTGCCAGCAGCGTAGAAGGGCGGGGTACTGAAGCTTTCTTT. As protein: CASSVEGRGTEAFF. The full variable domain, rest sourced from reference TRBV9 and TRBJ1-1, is DSGVTQTPKHLITATGQRVTLRCSPRSGDLSVYWYQQSLDQGLQFLIQYYNGEERAKGNILERFSAQQFPDLHSELNLSSLELGDSALYFCASSVEGRGTEAFFGQGTRLTVV.

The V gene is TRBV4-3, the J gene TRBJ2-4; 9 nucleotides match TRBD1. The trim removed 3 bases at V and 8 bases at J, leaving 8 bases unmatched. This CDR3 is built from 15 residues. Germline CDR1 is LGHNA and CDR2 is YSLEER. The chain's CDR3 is CASSQSTGGEHIQYF. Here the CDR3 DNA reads TGCGCCAGCAGCCAGAGCACAGGGGGCGAACACATTCAGTACTTC.

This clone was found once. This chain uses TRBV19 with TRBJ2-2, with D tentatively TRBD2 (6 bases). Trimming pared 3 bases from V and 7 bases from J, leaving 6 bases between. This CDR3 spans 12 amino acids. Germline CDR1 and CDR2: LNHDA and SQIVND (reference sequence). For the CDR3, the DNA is TGTGCCAGTAGTATGGGGGGCGGGGAGCTGTTTTTT. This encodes CASSMGGGELFF. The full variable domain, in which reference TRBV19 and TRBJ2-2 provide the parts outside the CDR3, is DGGITQSPKYLFRKEGQNVTLSCEQNLNHDAMYWYRQDPGQGLRLIYYSQIVNDFQKGDIAEGYSVSREKKESFPLTVTSAQKNPTAFYLCASSMGGGELFFGEGSRLTVL.

In DNA, the CDR3 is TGTGCCAGCAGTGACCTTGGCAGCTATGGCTACACCTTC. Its translation: CASSDLGSYGYTF. The rearrangement uses TRBV2 and TRBJ1-2, with D unclear. Between the trimmed V and J ends, which lost 3 bases and 4 bases, there was a span of 9 bases. CDR3 length: 13 amino acids. The germline V gene encodes CDR1 SNHLY and CDR2 FYNNEI.

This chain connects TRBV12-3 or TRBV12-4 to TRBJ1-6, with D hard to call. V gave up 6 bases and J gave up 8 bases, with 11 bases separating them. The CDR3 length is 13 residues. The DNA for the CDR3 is TGTGCCAGCAGACCTCGGACTGATTCACCCCTCCACTTT. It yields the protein CASRPRTDSPLHF.

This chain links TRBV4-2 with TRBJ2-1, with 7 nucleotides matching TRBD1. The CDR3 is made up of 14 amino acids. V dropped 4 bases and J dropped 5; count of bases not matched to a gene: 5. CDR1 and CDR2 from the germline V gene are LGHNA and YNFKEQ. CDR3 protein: CASSLRTGNNEQFF. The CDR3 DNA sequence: TGTGCCAGCAGCCTAAGGACAGGAAACAATGAGCAGTTCTTC.

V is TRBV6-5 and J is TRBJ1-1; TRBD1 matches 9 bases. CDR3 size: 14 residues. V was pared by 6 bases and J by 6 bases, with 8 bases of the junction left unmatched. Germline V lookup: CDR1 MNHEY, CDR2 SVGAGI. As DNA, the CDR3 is TGTGCCAGCAGATCCACAGGGGGCTCAGCTGAAGCTTTCTTT. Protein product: CASRSTGGSAEAFF.

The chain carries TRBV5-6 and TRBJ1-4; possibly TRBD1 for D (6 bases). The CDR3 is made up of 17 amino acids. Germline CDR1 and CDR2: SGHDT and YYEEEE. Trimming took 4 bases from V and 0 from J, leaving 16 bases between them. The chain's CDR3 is CASSEAWGRATNEKLFF. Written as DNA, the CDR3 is TGTGCCAGCAGCGAGGCCTGGGGGCGGGCAACTAATGAAAAACTGTTTTTT.

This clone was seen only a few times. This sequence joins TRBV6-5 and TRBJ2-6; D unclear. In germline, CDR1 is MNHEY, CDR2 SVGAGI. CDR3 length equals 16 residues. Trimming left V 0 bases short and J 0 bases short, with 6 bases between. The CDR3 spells CASSYSPGSGANVLTF. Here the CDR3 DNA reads TGTGCCAGCAGTTACTCGCCCGGCTCTGGGGCCAACGTCCTGACTTTC.

The CDR3 reads CASSLGPSGEKLFF. As DNA, the CDR3 is TGTGCCAGCAGTTTAGGGCCATCGGGTGAAAAACTGTTTTTT. The V gene is TRBV28, the J gene TRBJ1-4, with D unclear. This CDR3 region has 14 residues. V was pared by 2 bases and J by 7 bases, with 11 bases between. The germline V gene encodes CDR1 MDHEN and CDR2 SYDVKM.

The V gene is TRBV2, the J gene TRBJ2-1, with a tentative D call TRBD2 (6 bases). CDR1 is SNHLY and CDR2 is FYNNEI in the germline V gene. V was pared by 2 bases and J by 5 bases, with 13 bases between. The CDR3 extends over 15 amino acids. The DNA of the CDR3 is TGTGCCAGCAGTGAAATTGCTAGCGCGCACAATGAGCAGTTCTTC. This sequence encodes CASSEIASAHNEQFF.

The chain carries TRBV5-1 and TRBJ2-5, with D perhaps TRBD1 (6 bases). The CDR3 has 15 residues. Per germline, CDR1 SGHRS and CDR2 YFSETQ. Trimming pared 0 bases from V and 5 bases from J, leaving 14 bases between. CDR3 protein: CASSLEGGRLETQYF. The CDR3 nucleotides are TGCGCCAGCAGCTTGGAAGGGGGTAGGTTGGAGACCCAGTACTTC.

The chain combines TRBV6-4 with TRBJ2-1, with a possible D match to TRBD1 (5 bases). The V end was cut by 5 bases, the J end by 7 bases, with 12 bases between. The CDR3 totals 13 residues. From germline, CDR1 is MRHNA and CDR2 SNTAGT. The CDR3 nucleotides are TGTGCCAGCAGTCCAGTGGGGCGGAATGAGCAGTTCTTC. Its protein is CASSPVGRNEQFF.

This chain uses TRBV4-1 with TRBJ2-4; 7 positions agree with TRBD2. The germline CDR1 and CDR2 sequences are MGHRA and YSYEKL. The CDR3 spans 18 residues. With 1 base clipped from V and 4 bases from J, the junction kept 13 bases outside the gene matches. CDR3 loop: CASSQGVPSGRLKNIQYF. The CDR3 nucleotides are TGCGCCAGCAGCCAAGGAGTTCCTAGCGGCCGATTAAAAAACATTCAGTACTTC.

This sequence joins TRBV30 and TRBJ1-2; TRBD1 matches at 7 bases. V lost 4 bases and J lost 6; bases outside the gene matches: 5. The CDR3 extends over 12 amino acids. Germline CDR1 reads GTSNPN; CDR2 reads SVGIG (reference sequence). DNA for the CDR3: TGTGCCTGGACGTCCCAGGGGGATGGCTACACCTTC. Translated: CAWTSQGDGYTF.

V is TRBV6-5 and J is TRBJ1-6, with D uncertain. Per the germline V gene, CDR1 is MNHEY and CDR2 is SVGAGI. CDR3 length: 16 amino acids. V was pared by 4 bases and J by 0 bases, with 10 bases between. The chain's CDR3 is CASSSPSSSYNSPLHF. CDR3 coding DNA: TGTGCCAGCAGTTCCCCGTCGAGCTCCTATAATTCACCCCTCCACTTT.

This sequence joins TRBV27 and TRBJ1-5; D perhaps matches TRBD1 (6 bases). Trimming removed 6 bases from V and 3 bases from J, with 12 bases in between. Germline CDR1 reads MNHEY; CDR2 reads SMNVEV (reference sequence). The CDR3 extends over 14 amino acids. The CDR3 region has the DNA TGTGCCAGCAGGACAGGCAACTTCAATCAGCCCCAGCATTTT. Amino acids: CASRTGNFNQPQHF.

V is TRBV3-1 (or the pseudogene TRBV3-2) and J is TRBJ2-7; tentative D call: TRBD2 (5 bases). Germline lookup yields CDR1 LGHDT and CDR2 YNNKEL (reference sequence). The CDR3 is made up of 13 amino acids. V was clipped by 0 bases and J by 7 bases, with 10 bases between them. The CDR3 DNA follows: TGTGCCAGCAGCCAAGAGTCCTCGGGGGAGCAGTACTTC. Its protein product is CASSQESSGEQYF.

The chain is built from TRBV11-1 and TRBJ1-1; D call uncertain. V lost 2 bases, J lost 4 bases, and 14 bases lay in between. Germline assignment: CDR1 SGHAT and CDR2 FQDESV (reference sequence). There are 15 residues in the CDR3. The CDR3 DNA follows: TGTGCCAGCAGCTTATCTAGGTCCTTACCCACTGAAGCTTTCTTT. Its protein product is CASSLSRSLPTEAFF. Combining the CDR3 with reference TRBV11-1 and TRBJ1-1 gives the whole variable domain EAEVAQSPRYKITEKSQAVAFWCDPISGHATLYWYRQILGQGPELLVQFQDESVVDDSQLPKDRFSAERLKGVDSTLKIQPAELGDSAMYLCASSLSRSLPTEAFFGQGTRLTVV.